The rows below give T cell receptor beta chains drawn from one sample of a study of shared clonotypes between healthy human individuals. Assay used: immunoSEQ multiplex PCR; TCRdb lists only in-frame clones, some missing. The table lists 300,000 to 400,000 clones, around 70% of them singletons, with roughly a tenth in the top ten. The sequencing input was memory CD4+ T cells sorted from blood. The origin of the receptors is a man aged 30-40 years in good health. The CDR3 runs from the conserved cysteine through the conserved F or W. A D gene is named only where the DNA matches it firmly. Size is stated for part of the rows, as once, few or many counts, or as a class when the clone is expanded.

length	size	D	J	V	DNA	CDR3
14	-	TRBD1	TRBJ2-7	TRBV14	TGTGCCAGCAGCCGACAGACAGGGGCCTACGAGCAGTACTTC	CASSRQTGAYEQYF
16	-	-	TRBJ1-1	TRBV5-5	TGTGCCAGCAGCTCAGGAGAACAGCCTCGGGAGGCTGAAGCTTTCTTT	CASSSGEQPREAEAFF
12	-	TRBD1	TRBJ2-1	TRBV5-5	TGTGCCAGCAGCTTGAAGGGGGCGGAGCAGTTCTTC	CASSLKGAEQFF
15	-	-	TRBJ2-3	TRBV25-1	TGTGCCAGCAGTGATTACGGGGTTATGACAGATACGCAGTATTTT	CASSDYGVMTDTQYF
13	-	TRBD1	TRBJ2-5	TRBV6-1	TGTGCCAGCAGGGGCAGGGGGCGAGAGACCCAGTACTTC	CASRGRGRETQYF
15	-	-	TRBJ1-1	TRBV30	TGTGCCTGGAGTGTTACGCGTGGCCAACCTATTGAAGCTTTCTTT	CAWSVTRGQPIEAFF
12	-	-	TRBJ1-5	TRBV19	TGTGCCAGTAGTATAGGGTGGGGGGAACAGCATTTT	CASSIGWGEQHF
13	-	-	TRBJ2-1	TRBV9	TGTGCCAGCAGCGTAGCCGGGGCGGGTGAGCAGTTCTTC	CASSVAGAGEQFF
13	once	-	TRBJ2-5	TRBV9	TGTGCCAGCAGCCCGGGATTTATAGAGACCCAGTACTTC	CASSPGFIETQYF
19	-	-	TRBJ2-2	TRBV11-2	TGTGCCAGCACCCCACTACTTGGGGGAGCGGGTCTCCGGACCGGGGAGCTGTTTTTT	CASTPLLGGAGLRTGELFF
13	once	-	TRBJ2-1	TRBV5-6	TGTGCCAGCAGCTTGGCGGTCTACAATGAGCAGTTCTTC	CASSLAVYNEQFF
15	-	-	TRBJ2-1	TRBV5-4	TGTGCCAGCAGCGCCGTAGGCCGCTCCTACAATGAGCAGTTCTTC	CASSAVGRSYNEQFF
18	-	-	TRBJ2-1	TRBV15	TGTGCCACCAGCACGGCCCCGGGGTTTTCCCGGGTTGGGGGTGAGCAGTTCTTC	CATSTAPGFSRVGGEQFF
15	-	TRBD1	TRBJ1-1	TRBV27	TGTGCCAGCAGTTCCCCCGGGACAGGGATCACTGAAGCTTTCTTT	CASSSPGTGITEAFF
14	-	-	TRBJ2-7	TRBV5-8	TGTGCCAGCAGCTTGTTGGGGGGCTCCTACGAGCAGTACTTC	CASSLLGGSYEQYF
17	-	TRBD1	TRBJ1-6	TRBV27	TGTGCCAGCAGCACGTACGGGCAGGGGGCAATGAATTCACCCCTCCACTTT	CASSTYGQGAMNSPLHF
17	-	-	TRBJ1-3	TRBV9	TGTGCCAGCAGCTCCTTATCTGGGCAGGGCTCTGGAAACACCATATATTTT	CASSSLSGQGSGNTIYF
11	many	-	TRBJ2-1	TRBV7-6	TGTGCCAGCAGCTTATCCGGCCAGCAGTTCTTC	CASSLSGQQFF
14	-	-	TRBJ2-1	TRBV5-1	TGCGCCAGCAGCTTGGGTGGTTCATACAATGAGCAGTTCTTC	CASSLGGSYNEQFF
14	-	-	TRBJ2-7	TRBV25-1	TGTGCCAGCAGTGAAACGAGGGGCGTCAACGAGCAGTACTTC	CASSETRGVNEQYF
14	-	-	TRBJ1-2	TRBV5-5	TGTGCCAGCAGCTTTCAGGGGTCCTCCTATGGCTACACCTTC	CASSFQGSSYGYTF
15	-	-	TRBJ2-3	TRBV7-7	TGTGCTAGCAGCTTATTACCGGGACCCACAGATACGCAGTATTTT	CASSLLPGPTDTQYF
15	-	TRBD1	TRBJ2-5	TRBV18	TGTGCCAGCTCATCTCGGACAGGTCTGCAAGAGACCCAGTACTTC	CASSSRTGLQETQYF
15	-	-	TRBJ1-4	TRBV19	TGTGCCAGTACCTTCCACCATGGGGGGGTGGTAAAACTGTTTTTT	CASTFHHGGVVKLFF
14	-	-	TRBJ2-7	TRBV28	TGTGCCACCAACGACAGATCCTTCTCCTACGAGCAGTACTTC	CATNDRSFSYEQYF
16	-	TRBD2	TRBJ2-7	TRBV5-4	TGTGCCAGCAGCTTATTAGCGGGAGGGCAGTCCTACGAGCAGTACTTC	CASSLLAGGQSYEQYF
15	-	TRBD1	TRBJ2-5	TRBV2	TGTGCCACCCAGCCGCTGACAGGGGTTCAAGAGACCCAGTACTTC	CATQPLTGVQETQYF
13	-	-	TRBJ1-4	TRBV18	TGTGCCAGCTCCAGGACACAGGATGAAAAACTGTTTTTT	CASSRTQDEKLFF
15	few	-	TRBJ2-7	TRBV2	TGTGCCAGCAGCCGACCTACAGGAACATTCTACGAGCAGTACTTC	CASSRPTGTFYEQYF
13	-	TRBD1	TRBJ2-7	TRBV18	TGTGCCAGCTCACCCGGACAGGGGTCCGAGCAGTACTTC	CASSPGQGSEQYF
14	-	TRBD1	TRBJ2-7	TRBV19	TGTGCCAGTAGCAACCGGGACAGGGAGGGTGAGCAGTACTTC	CASSNRDREGEQYF
12	-	-	TRBJ2-2	TRBV4-1	TGCGCCAGCAGCCTTTTACCCGGGGAGCTGTTTTTT	CASSLLPGELFF
12	-	-	TRBJ2-1	TRBV2	TGTGCCAGCATGGTCACGGGGGCTGAGCAGTTCTTC	CASMVTGAEQFF
14	-	-	TRBJ2-2	TRBV10-2	TGCGCCAGCAGTGGGATTAGAACGGGCGGGGAGCTGTTTTTT	CASSGIRTGGELFF
11	-	-	TRBJ2-7	TRBV20-1	TGCAGTGCTACAGGACCTGACGGGCAGTACTTC	CSATGPDGQYF
15	-	TRBD1	TRBJ1-2	TRBV5-8	TGTGCCAGCAGAACAACCGGGACAGGGATCCATGGCTACACCTTC	CASRTTGTGIHGYTF
17	once	TRBD1	TRBJ2-6	TRBV7-9	TGTGCCAGCAGCTCGCAGGGGGCCCGGGCTGGGGCCAACGTCCTGACTTTC	CASSSQGARAGANVLTF
15	few	TRBD2	TRBJ2-7	TRBV4-3	TGCGCCAGCAGCCAAGATTTAGCGGGGGCCTACGAGCAGTACTTC	CASSQDLAGAYEQYF
16	-	-	TRBJ2-5	TRBV6-6	TGTGCCCGACCAGACAGCTCCATGTGGGTGGTAGAGACCCAGTACTTC	CARPDSSMWVVETQYF
15	-	-	TRBJ2-1	TRBV27	TGTGCCAGCGCCCTTTACCGAGGAGCTCGGAATGAGCAGTTCTTC	CASALYRGARNEQFF
17	-	TRBD2	TRBJ2-1	TRBV5-1	TGCGCCAGCAGCTTCCCCCCTAGAATCGGGAGGGGGAATGAGCAGTTCTTC	CASSFPPRIGRGNEQFF
15	-	-	TRBJ1-4	TRBV5-8	TGTGCCAGCACCCTGAGGGGGGGAGTCGGTGAAAAACTGTTTTTT	CASTLRGGVGEKLFF
13	-	-	TRBJ2-1	TRBV5-4	TGTGCCAGCAGCTTGGGGGCGCGAAATGAGCAGTTCTTC	CASSLGARNEQFF
14	-	-	TRBJ2-2	TRBV2	TGTGCCAGCAGTGGCAGGTCGATGTTCGGGGAGCTGTTTTTT	CASSGRSMFGELFF
13	-	-	TRBJ2-7	TRBV14	TGTGCCAGCAGCCAAGGCCTTGCCTACGAGCAGTACTTC	CASSQGLAYEQYF
14	-	-	TRBJ1-3	TRBV6-1	TGTGCCAGCAGCTTGACAAGTCGCGAAGACACCATATATTTT	CASSLTSREDTIYF
14	-	-	TRBJ2-7	TRBV6-5	TGTGCCAGCCAGGATTATACAGGGACCTACGAGCAGTACTTC	CASQDYTGTYEQYF
14	-	TRBD1	TRBJ2-1	TRBV27	TGTGCCAGCAGATGGACAGGGCGTTACAATGAGCAGTTCTTC	CASRWTGRYNEQFF